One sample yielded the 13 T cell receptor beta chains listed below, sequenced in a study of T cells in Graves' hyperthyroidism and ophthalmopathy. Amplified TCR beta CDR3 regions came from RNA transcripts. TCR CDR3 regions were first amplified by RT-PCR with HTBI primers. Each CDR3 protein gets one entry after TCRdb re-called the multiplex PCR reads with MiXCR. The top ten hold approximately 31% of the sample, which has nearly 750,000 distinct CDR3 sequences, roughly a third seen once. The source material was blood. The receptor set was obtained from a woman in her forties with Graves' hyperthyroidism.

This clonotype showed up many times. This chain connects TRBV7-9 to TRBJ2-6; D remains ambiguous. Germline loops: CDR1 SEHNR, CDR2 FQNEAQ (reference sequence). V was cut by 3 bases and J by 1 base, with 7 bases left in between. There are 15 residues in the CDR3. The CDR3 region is CASSFLSSGANVLTF. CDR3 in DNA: TGTGCCAGCAGCTTCCTAAGTTCTGGGGCCAACGTCCTGACTTTC.

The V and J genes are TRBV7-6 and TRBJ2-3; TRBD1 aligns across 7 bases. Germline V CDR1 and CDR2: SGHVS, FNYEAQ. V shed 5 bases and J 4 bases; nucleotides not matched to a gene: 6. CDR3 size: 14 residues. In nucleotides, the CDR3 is TGTGCCAGCAGCCCAGGGGGTATGTCAGATACGCAGTATTTT. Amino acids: CASSPGGMSDTQYF.

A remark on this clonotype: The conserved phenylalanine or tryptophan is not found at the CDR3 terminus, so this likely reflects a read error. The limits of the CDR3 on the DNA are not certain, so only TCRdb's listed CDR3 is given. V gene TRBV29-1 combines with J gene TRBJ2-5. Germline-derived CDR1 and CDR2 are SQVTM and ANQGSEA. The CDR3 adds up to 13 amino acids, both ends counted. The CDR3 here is CSVARTVGYTFGS.

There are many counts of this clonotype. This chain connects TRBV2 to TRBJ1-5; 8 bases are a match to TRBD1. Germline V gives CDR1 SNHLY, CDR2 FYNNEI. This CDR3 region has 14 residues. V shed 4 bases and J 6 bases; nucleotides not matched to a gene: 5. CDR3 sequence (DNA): TGTGCCAGCAGTGGGGGGACAGGATCTCAGCCCCAGCATTTT. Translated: CASSGGTGSQPQHF.

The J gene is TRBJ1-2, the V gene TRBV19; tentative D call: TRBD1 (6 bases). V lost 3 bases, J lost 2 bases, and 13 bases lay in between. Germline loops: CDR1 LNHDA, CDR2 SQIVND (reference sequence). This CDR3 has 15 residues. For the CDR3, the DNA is TGTGCCAGTAGTATTAACAGGGAGGGGAACTATGGCTACACCTTC. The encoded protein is CASSINREGNYGYTF.

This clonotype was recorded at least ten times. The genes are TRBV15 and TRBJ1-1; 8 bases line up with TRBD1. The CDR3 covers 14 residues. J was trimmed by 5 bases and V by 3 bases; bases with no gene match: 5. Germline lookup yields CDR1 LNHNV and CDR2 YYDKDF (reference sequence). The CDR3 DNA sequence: TGTGCCACCAGCAGTGAAACAGGGGGGACTGAAGCTTTCTTT. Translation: CATSSETGGTEAFF.

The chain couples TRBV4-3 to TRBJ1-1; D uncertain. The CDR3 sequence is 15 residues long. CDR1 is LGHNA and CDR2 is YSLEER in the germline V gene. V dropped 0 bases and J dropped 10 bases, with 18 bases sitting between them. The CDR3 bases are TGCGCCAGCAGCCAAGAAGCGGCAACTCGAGTCGTAGCTTTCTTT. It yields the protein CASSQEAATRVVAFF.

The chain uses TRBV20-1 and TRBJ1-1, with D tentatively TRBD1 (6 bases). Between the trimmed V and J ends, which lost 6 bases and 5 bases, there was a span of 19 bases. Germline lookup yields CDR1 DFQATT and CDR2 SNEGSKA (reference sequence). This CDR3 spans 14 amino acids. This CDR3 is CSAEGRSQGTEAFF. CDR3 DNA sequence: TGCAGTGCCGAAGGTCGTAGTCAGGGGACTGAAGCTTTCTTT.

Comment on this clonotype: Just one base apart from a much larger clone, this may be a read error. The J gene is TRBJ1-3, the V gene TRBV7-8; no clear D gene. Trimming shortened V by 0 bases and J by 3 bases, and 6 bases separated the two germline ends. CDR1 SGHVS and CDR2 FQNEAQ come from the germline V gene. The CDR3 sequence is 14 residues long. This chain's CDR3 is CASSLARGGNTIYF. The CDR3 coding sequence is TGTGCCAGCAGCTTAGCACGGGGTGGAAACACCATATATTTT. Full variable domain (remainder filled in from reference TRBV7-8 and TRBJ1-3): GAGVSQSPRYKVAKRGQDVALRCDPISGHVSLFWYQQALGQGPEFLTYFQNEAQLDKSGLPSDRFFAERPEGSVSTLKIQRTQQEDSAVYLCASSLARGGNTIYFGEGSWLTVV.

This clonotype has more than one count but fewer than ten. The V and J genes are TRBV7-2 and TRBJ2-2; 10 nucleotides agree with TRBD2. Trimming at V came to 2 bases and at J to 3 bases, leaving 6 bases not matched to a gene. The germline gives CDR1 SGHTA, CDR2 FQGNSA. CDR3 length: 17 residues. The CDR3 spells CASSLTLAGDYTGELFF. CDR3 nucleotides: TGTGCCAGCAGCTTAACGCTAGCGGGGGACTACACCGGGGAGCTGTTTTTT.

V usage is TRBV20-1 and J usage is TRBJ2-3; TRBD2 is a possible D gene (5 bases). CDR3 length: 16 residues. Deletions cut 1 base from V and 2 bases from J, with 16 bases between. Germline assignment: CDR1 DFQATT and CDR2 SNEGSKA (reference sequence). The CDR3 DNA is TGCAGTGCTAGAGTCCTCGGGGTGACTTTCACAGATACGCAGTATTTT. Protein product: CSARVLGVTFTDTQYF.

The CDR3 here is CSAEGQGAGGAFF. CDR3 nucleotide sequence: TGCAGCGCTGAGGGACAGGGGGCAGGTGGGGCTTTCTTT. The chain carries TRBV29-1 and TRBJ1-1; 12 bases match TRBD1. Germline-derived CDR1 and CDR2 are SQVTM and ANQGSEA. With V trimmed by 7 bases and J by 11 bases, 11 bases remained unmatched. The CDR3 has 13 amino acids.

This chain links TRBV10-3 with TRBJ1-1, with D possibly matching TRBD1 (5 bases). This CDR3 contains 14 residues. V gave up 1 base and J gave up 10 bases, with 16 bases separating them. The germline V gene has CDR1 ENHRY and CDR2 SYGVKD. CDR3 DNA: TGTGCCATCAGTGAGTGGGAGGACAACAGTAGAGCTTTCTTT. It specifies CAISEWEDNSRAFF.